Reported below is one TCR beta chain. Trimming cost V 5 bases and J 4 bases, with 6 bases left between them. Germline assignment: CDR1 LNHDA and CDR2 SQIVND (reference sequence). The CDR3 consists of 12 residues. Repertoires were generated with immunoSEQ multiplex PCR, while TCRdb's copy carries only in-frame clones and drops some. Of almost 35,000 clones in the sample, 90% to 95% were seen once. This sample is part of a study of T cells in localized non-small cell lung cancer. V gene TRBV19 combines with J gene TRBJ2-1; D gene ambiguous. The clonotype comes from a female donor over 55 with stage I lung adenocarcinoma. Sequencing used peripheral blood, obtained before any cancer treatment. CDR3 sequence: CASSPRYNEQFF. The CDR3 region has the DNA TGTGCCAGTAGTCCACGATACAATGAGCAGTTCTTC.